This T cell receptor (beta chain) was recorded in a study of blood T cell repertoires in COVID-19. In the authors' methods: For nucleated cells, counts were estimated from reference gene primer amplification. Sequencing used immunoSEQ multiplex PCR; TCRdb keeps in-frame clones, though not all of them. Clone size and the V and J calls come from that table; the DNA yielded D and trimming. Of a few hundred thousand clones in the sample, 87% were seen once. Individuals drawn from about two dozen US areas were roughly 18 to 95 years old. V was pared by 3 bases and J by 1 base, with 4 bases between. The CDR3 consists of 13 residues. Germline values: CDR1 SGHTA, CDR2 FQGNSA.

The TCR originated in a woman younger than 45 who had recovered from COVID-19. What was sequenced was PBMCs or T cells enriched from blood (not recorded which). The V call is TRBV7-2, the J call TRBJ2-4, with D unresolved. The CDR3 DNA follows: TGTGCCAGCAGCTTGAGGGCCAAAAACATTCAGTACTTC. Translated: CASSLRAKNIQYF. Complete variable domain (other parts from reference TRBV7-2 and TRBJ2-4): GAGVSQSPSNKVTEKGKDVELRCDPISGHTALYWYRQSLGQGLEFLIYFQGNSAPDKSGLPSDRFSAERTGGSVSTLTIQRTQQEDSAVYLCASSLRAKNIQYFGAGTRLSVL.